Listed below are T cell receptor beta chains from one sample, sequenced in a study of blood T cell repertoires in COVID-19. Method: immunoSEQ multiplex PCR; TCRdb's copy keeps in-frame clones and lacks some. The table lists roughly 150,000 clones, 75% to 90% of them singletons, with approximately 10% in the top ten. Sample: peripheral blood. The receptors were sampled from a human donor in a cohort sampled during active COVID-19. Each CDR3 is given with its conserved first and last residue. A D gene is named only where the DNA matches it firmly. Size tells how often a clone was seen (once, few, many) or the class of an expanded clone, and some rows leave it out.

clone_size j_call d_call v_call cdr3_nt cdr3_aa
- TRBJ2-3 TRBD2 TRBV18 TGTGCCAGCTCACCCCGGGGAGGGCACACAGATACGCAGTATTTT CASSPRGGHTDTQYF
- TRBJ2-7 - TRBV18 TGTGCCAGCTCACCTTTCAGGGAATCCTACGAGCAGTACTTC CASSPFRESYEQYF
- TRBJ2-7 TRBD2 TRBV6-5 TGTGCCACCGGCTGGACTAGCGGTTACGAGCAGTACTTC CATGWTSGYEQYF
- TRBJ2-2 TRBD2 TRBV24-1 TGTGCCACCAGCCCGGGACTAGCGGGTGAGGAGCTGTTTTTT CATSPGLAGEELFF
- TRBJ2-3 - TRBV5-1 TGCGCCAGCAGCTTGGGAGGGACAGATACGCAGTATTTT CASSLGGTDTQYF
- TRBJ1-6 - TRBV11-1 TGTGCCAGCAGCTTCGGGGTAAGCTCACCCCTCCACTTT CASSFGVSSPLHF
- TRBJ2-7 TRBD2 TRBV3-1/TRBV3-2 TGTGCCAGCAGCCAAGCTAGCGGGAGTTCCCACGAGCAGTACTTC CASSQASGSSHEQYF
once TRBJ2-7 - TRBV7-9 TGTGCCAGCAGCTTCGGGGACTACGAGCAGTACTTC CASSFGDYEQYF
- TRBJ1-3 - TRBV19 TGTGCCAGTAGCTCACTGCACAGAAGCTCTGGAAACACCATATATTTT CASSSLHRSSGNTIYF
- TRBJ2-4 - TRBV9 TGTGCCAGCAGCGTTTCACGGGGGAGTACGGACATTCAGTACTTC CASSVSRGSTDIQYF
once TRBJ2-1 - TRBV24-1 TGTGCCACCCAATCTCCGGGTCTAAATAATGAGCAGTTCTTC CATQSPGLNNEQFF
- TRBJ1-2 - TRBV2 TGTGCCAGCAGTGAGGGAGGGGATGTATATGGCTACACCTTC CASSEGGDVYGYTF
few TRBJ1-1 - TRBV3-1/TRBV3-2 TGTGCCAGCAGCCAAGTTAGGGGGATGAACACTGAAGCTTTCTTT CASSQVRGMNTEAFF
- TRBJ2-1 TRBD1 TRBV19 TGTGCCAGTAGAAGACAGGGCAATGGAGGCAATGAGCAGTTCTTC CASRRQGNGGNEQFF
- TRBJ2-3 - TRBV7-8 TGTGCCAGCAGCCTTCGACAGCTACAATGGGGCACAGATACGCAGTATTTT CASSLRQLQWGTDTQYF
- TRBJ2-3 TRBD1 TRBV5-5 TGTGCCAGCAGACCGGGACAGCCCACAAATACGCAGTATTTT CASRPGQPTNTQYF
- TRBJ2-5 - TRBV10-2 TGCGCCAGCAGTGAGTCAAGGGGAGGTCGGGAGACCCAGTACTTC CASSESRGGRETQYF